A selection of T cell receptor beta chains follows, all from one sample in a study of blood T cell repertoires in COVID-19. Some clones are missing from TCRdb's copy, which holds only in-frame ones; the method was immunoSEQ multiplex PCR. The sample consists of approximately 330,000 clones, approximately 88% of them appearing once. Sequencing used peripheral blood. The receptors stem from a woman aged 45-59 years with active or convalescent COVID-19. CDR3s include the opening cysteine and the closing phenylalanine or tryptophan. D genes are given only for firm matches. Expanded clones get a size class; other rows say once, few or many, or leave the size out.

>TRBJ1-6|TRBV7-2|TRBD1|.
CASSLQDRGNSPLHF
TGTGCCAGCAGCTTACAAGACAGGGGGAATTCACCCCTCCACTTT
>TRBJ2-1|TRBV30|.|.
CAWSFGGDRQQFF
TGTGCCTGGAGTTTTGGCGGGGACCGCCAGCAGTTCTTC
>TRBJ2-7|TRBV5-1|TRBD2|.
CASSLASRGDSEQYF
TGCGCCAGCAGCTTGGCCTCCCGGGGGGATAGTGAGCAGTACTTC
>TRBJ1-3|TRBV7-2|TRBD1|.
CASSPGGLNTIYF
TGTGCCAGCAGCCCAGGGGGGCTGAACACCATATATTTT
>TRBJ1-5|TRBV19|.|once
CATPLTGRGLNQPQHF
TGTGCCACCCCACTAACCGGGAGGGGGTTGAATCAGCCCCAGCATTTT
>TRBJ1-4|TRBV28|TRBD1|.
CASSQDRGFLATNEKLFF
TGTGCCAGCAGTCAGGACAGGGGATTTTTGGCAACTAATGAAAAACTGTTTTTT
>TRBJ2-7|TRBV27|.|few
CASRFDRKTYEQYF
TGTGCCAGCAGGTTCGACAGGAAAACCTACGAGCAGTACTTC
>TRBJ1-1|TRBV7-6|.|.
CASSPGRGGTEAFF
TGTGCCAGCAGCCCGGGGAGGGGGGGCACTGAAGCTTTCTTT
>TRBJ2-7|TRBV21-1|.|.
CASTPLSSGGQGEQYF
TGTGCCAGCACCCCTCTGAGTAGCGGGGGGCAAGGCGAGCAGTACTTC
>TRBJ1-1|TRBV6-5|.|once
CASRNGHPEAFF
TGTGCCAGCAGGAACGGACACCCTGAAGCTTTCTTT
>TRBJ1-1|TRBV28|.|.
CASSLMGARAFF
TGTGCCAGCAGTTTAATGGGGGCTCGGGCTTTCTTT
>TRBJ1-5|TRBV14|.|.
CASSPQGGSPQHF
TGTGCCAGCAGCCCACAGGGAGGGTCGCCCCAGCATTTT
>TRBJ1-1|TRBV18|.|.
CASSTDDVGTEAFF
TGTGCCAGCTCAACAGACGACGTGGGCACTGAAGCTTTCTTT
>TRBJ2-3|TRBV4-1|.|.
CASSQDTGYTDTQYF
TGCGCCAGCAGCCAAGATACAGGGTACACAGATACGCAGTATTTT
>TRBJ1-5|TRBV4-1|TRBD1|.
CASSQDLLGQGFGGSNQPQHF
TGCGCCAGCAGCCAAGATCTTTTGGGACAGGGATTTGGGGGGAGCAATCAGCCCCAGCATTTT
>TRBJ1-3|TRBV11-1|.|.
CASSFAGTALGNTIYF
TGTGCCAGCAGCTTCGCCGGTACCGCTCTGGGAAACACCATATATTTT
>TRBJ2-4|TRBV28|.|.
CASNLRGRATDIQYF
TGTGCCAGCAATCTGAGGGGGAGGGCCACAGACATTCAGTACTTC
>TRBJ2-5|TRBV7-2|.|.
CASSLSVYQETQYF
TGTGCCAGCAGCTTATCCGTGTACCAAGAGACCCAGTACTTC
>TRBJ1-2|TRBV3-1/TRBV3-2|TRBD1|.
CASSQAGQGVPYTF
TGTGCCAGCAGCCAAGCAGGACAGGGGGTTCCCTACACCTTC
>TRBJ1-1|TRBV19|.|once
CASRRGSTEAFF
TGTGCCAGTAGAAGAGGGAGTACTGAAGCTTTCTTT